These 21 T cell receptor beta chains were sequenced from one sample in a study of T cell responses to AZD1222 COVID-19 vaccine. Here immunoSEQ multiplex PCR was the method, and the copy in TCRdb shows in-frame clones only, minus some. The sample has roughly 130,000 clones, roughly 85% seen once. The sample in question was peripheral blood, obtained on day 0 of AZD1222 vaccination. These receptors all come from an adult in good health.

The chain combines TRBV4-1 with TRBJ1-6; 7 positions agree with TRBD1. CDR3 size: 15 residues. Losses at the gene ends were 1 base for V and 7 bases for J; bases not matched to a gene: 4. Per the germline V gene, CDR1 is MGHRA and CDR2 is YSYEKL. CDR3 sequence reads: CASSQGDRLNSPLHF. The CDR3 bases are TGCGCCAGCAGCCAAGGGGACAGACTAAATTCACCCCTCCACTTT.

The chain couples TRBV11-2 to TRBJ1-6; no definite D call. This CDR3 comprises 13 residues. Trimming shortened V by 5 bases and J by 12 bases, and 14 bases separated the two germline ends. From germline, CDR1 is SGHAT and CDR2 FQNNGV. The CDR3 loop is CASSTDGVGPLHF. Written as DNA, the CDR3 is TGTGCCAGCAGCACGGACGGTGTGGGACCCCTCCACTTT. The variable domain in full, with the rest retrieved from reference TRBV11-2 and TRBJ1-6, is EAGVAQSPRYKIIEKRQSVAFWCNPISGHATLYWYQQILGQGPKLLIQFQNNGVVDDSQLPKDRFSAERLKGVDSTLKIQPAKLEDSAVYLCASSTDGVGPLHFGNGTRLTVT.

The sample holds a few counts of this clone. The chain recombines TRBV7-9 with TRBJ1-6; D gene unclear. Germline-derived CDR1 and CDR2 are SEHNR and FQNEAQ (reference sequence). The CDR3 has 15 residues. V gave up 2 bases and J gave up 14 bases, with 19 bases separating them. As DNA, the CDR3 is TGTGCCAGCAGCTTAAGGCAGCCTGGGTCGTCATCCCTCCACTTT. Translation: CASSLRQPGSSSLHF.

The chain has TRBV19 and TRBJ1-1; D not certain. The CDR3 covers 12 residues. CDR1 and CDR2 from the germline V gene are LNHDA and SQIVND (reference sequence). The CDR3 DNA reads TGTGCAGCGATAAGTATGAACACTGAAGCTTTCTTT. Translated: CAAISMNTEAFF.

V is TRBV14 and J is TRBJ1-3; D perhaps matches TRBD1 (5 bases). With 3 bases removed from V and 0 bases from J, the gap between germline ends came to 12 bases. The CDR3 has 16 amino acids. From germline, CDR1 is SGHDN and CDR2 FVKESK. CDR3 protein: CASSQSRVSSGNTIYF. In nucleotides, the CDR3 is TGTGCCAGCAGCCAGAGCAGGGTAAGCTCTGGAAACACCATATATTTT.

Worth noting for this clone: This same CDR3 is encoded by further DNA sequences in the sample. The chain's CDR3 is CASSIGQGAYEQYF. In DNA, the CDR3 is TGTGCCAGTAGTATAGGCCAGGGGGCCTACGAGCAGTACTTC. This chain connects TRBV19 to TRBJ2-7, with 7 bases that match TRBD1. Per germline, CDR1 LNHDA and CDR2 SQIVND (reference sequence). V shed 1 base, J shed 2 bases, and the junction held 2 bases outside the gene matches. The CDR3 is made up of 14 amino acids.

The gene calls are TRBV24-1 and TRBJ2-1, with 7 positions matching TRBD2. The CDR3 has 16 residues. Germline V gene data show CDR1 as KGHDR and CDR2 as SFDVKD. Trimming cost V 3 bases and J 0 bases; bases outside gene matches: 4. This CDR3 is CATSDSGIRSYNEQFF. The DNA for the CDR3 is TGTGCCACCAGTGATAGCGGGATACGCTCCTACAATGAGCAGTTCTTC.

V is TRBV7-8 and J is TRBJ1-4; TRBD1 might be the D (5 bases). Trimming pared 5 bases from V and 6 bases from J, leaving 16 bases between. The V gene's germline CDR1 is SGHVS and CDR2 FQNEAQ. The CDR3 sequence is 15 residues long. The CDR3 DNA reads TGTGCCAGCAGCCGAGGGGCTATAAGGGATGAAAAACTGTTTTTT. Its translation is CASSRGAIRDEKLFF.

The chain uses TRBV4-1 and TRBJ2-1, with 9 bases matching TRBD2. The trim removed 0 bases at V and 8 bases at J, leaving 8 bases unmatched. CDR3 size: 16 residues. Germline V lookup: CDR1 MGHRA, CDR2 YSYEKL. The CDR3 DNA sequence: TGCGCCAGCAGCCAAGAGAGCCTAGCGGGGATGGATGAGCAGTTCTTC. Residues: CASSQESLAGMDEQFF.

The CDR3 DNA reads as TGTGCCAGCAGCCCCGAGTTAGCCAAAAACATTCAGTACTTC. Translation gives CASSPELAKNIQYF. This chain connects TRBV3-1 (or the pseudogene TRBV3-2) to TRBJ2-4; D not certain. CDR1 is LGHDT and CDR2 is YNNKEL in the germline V gene (reference sequence). V was trimmed by 4 bases and J by 0 bases, leaving 7 bases between them. CDR3 length: 14 amino acids.

The chain uses TRBV28 and TRBJ1-5; D gene unclear. In germline, CDR1 is MDHEN, CDR2 SYDVKM. Between the trimmed V and J ends, which lost 6 bases and 6 bases, there was a span of 9 bases. The CDR3 consists of 12 residues. The CDR3 region is CASSGPTQPQHF. Here the CDR3 DNA reads TGTGCCAGCAGCGGGCCCACTCAGCCCCAGCATTTT.

The V call is TRBV18, the J call TRBJ2-2; 8 nucleotides match TRBD1. The CDR3 totals 16 residues. The V gene end was trimmed by 2 bases and the J gene end by 4 bases; junction bases not matched to a gene: 6. Germline V lookup: CDR1 KGHSH, CDR2 LQKENI. CDR3 nucleotide sequence: TGTGCCAGCTCACCAATATCGGACAGGGCCACCGGGGAGCTGTTTTTT. Its translation is CASSPISDRATGELFF. Looking up the rest from reference TRBV18 and TRBJ2-2 gives the full variable domain: NAGVMQNPRHLVRRRGQEARLRCSPMKGHSHVYWYRQLPEEGLKFMVYLQKENIIDESGMPKERFSAEFPKEGPSILRIQQVVRGDSAAYFCASSPISDRATGELFFGEGSRLTVL.

The V and J genes are TRBV5-5 and TRBJ1-6; 9 positions match TRBD1. Germline CDR1 is SGHKS and CDR2 is YYEKEE (reference sequence). With 4 bases clipped from V and 5 bases from J, the junction kept 7 bases outside the gene matches. The CDR3 sequence is 16 residues long. Here the CDR3 reads CASSPGQGINNSPLHF. The CDR3 DNA reads as TGTGCCAGCAGCCCCGGACAGGGGATTAATAATTCACCCCTCCACTTT.

This chain links TRBV15 with TRBJ1-1, with 10 bases identical to TRBD1. CDR3 length: 16 residues. The V segment lost 1 base and the J segment 5 bases; nucleotides outside the gene matches: 7. Germline CDR1 LNHNV, CDR2 YYDKDF (reference sequence). CDR3 amino acids: CATSRAPMDRGTEAFF. CDR3 sequence (DNA): TGTGCCACCAGCAGAGCCCCGATGGACAGGGGGACTGAAGCTTTCTTT.

The genes are TRBV5-4 and TRBJ1-1; a weak D match, TRBD1 (5 bases). The germline V and J ends were trimmed by 0 bases and 6 bases, with 15 bases remaining between them. From germline, CDR1 is SGHNT and CDR2 YYREEE (reference sequence). The CDR3 extends over 15 amino acids. This CDR3 is CASSLVEGKGAEAFF. The DNA of the CDR3 is TGTGCCAGCAGCTTGGTAGAGGGGAAGGGCGCTGAAGCTTTCTTT.

This chain joins TRBV5-1 and TRBJ2-7; D possibly uses TRBD1 or TRBD2 (5 bases each). The germline V gene has CDR1 SGHRS and CDR2 YFSETQ. V was clipped by 0 bases and J by 3 bases, with 22 bases between them. CDR3 length: 18 amino acids. The CDR3 nucleotides are TGCGCCAGCAGCTTGGACCGGGGCAGTAGCCCATTAAGCTACGAGCAGTACTTC. This gives the protein CASSLDRGSSPLSYEQYF.

The chain uses TRBV29-1 and TRBJ2-1, with TRBD2 matching 8 bases. After removal of 5 bases from V and 0 bases from J, the junction contained 6 bases not matched to a gene. This CDR3 spans 15 amino acids. In germline, CDR1 is SQVTM, CDR2 ANQGSEA. The CDR3 DNA sequence: TGCAGCGTTAGCCCGGGGGGGAGCTCCTACAATGAGCAGTTCTTC. Protein: CSVSPGGSSYNEQFF.

This clone was observed a handful of times. The rearrangement links TRBV6-6 to TRBJ1-2; D perhaps matches TRBD1 (6 bases). The CDR3 is 13 amino acids. Germline V lookup: CDR1 MNHNY, CDR2 SVGAGI (reference sequence). Trimming cost V 6 bases and J 6 bases, with 14 bases left between them. In DNA, the CDR3 is TGTGCCAGCAGGGCAAGAGGGGGAGATGGCTACACCTTC. This encodes CASRARGGDGYTF.

The CDR3 is CASSPRTIQTSNYGYTF. The CDR3 nucleotides are TGTGCCAGCAGCCCACGCACAATCCAGACATCTAACTATGGCTACACCTTC. The chain carries TRBV7-2 and TRBJ1-2; the D is unclear. From germline, CDR1 is SGHTA and CDR2 FQGNSA. V dropped 5 bases and J dropped 0 bases, with 19 bases sitting between them. CDR3 length: 17 residues. The full variable domain, in which reference TRBV7-2 and TRBJ1-2 provide the parts outside the CDR3, is GAGVSQSPSNKVTEKGKDVELRCDPISGHTALYWYRQSLGQGLEFLIYFQGNSAPDKSGLPSDRFSAERTGGSVSTLTIQRTQQEDSAVYLCASSPRTIQTSNYGYTFGSGTRLTVV.

V and J are TRBV18 and TRBJ1-6; 7 nucleotides agree with TRBD1. The junction had 4 bases not matched to a gene; V was cut back by 6 bases and J by 5 bases. The CDR3 is 14 residues long. Germline CDR1 reads KGHSH; CDR2 reads LQKENI. This CDR3 is CASSLDRNNSPLHF. The CDR3, as DNA: TGTGCCAGCTCCCTGGACAGGAATAATTCACCCCTCCACTTT.

The V call is TRBV7-2, the J call TRBJ1-1; D possibly corresponds to TRBD1 (6 bases). CDR3 length: 13 amino acids. With 6 bases removed from V and 0 bases from J, the gap between germline ends came to 8 bases. From germline, CDR1 is SGHTA and CDR2 FQGNSA. The CDR3 DNA follows: TGTGCCAGCAGAGGACAGATGAACACTGAAGCTTTCTTT. Its translation: CASRGQMNTEAFF. The full variable domain, in which reference TRBV7-2 and TRBJ1-1 provide the parts outside the CDR3, is GAGVSQSPSNKVTEKGKDVELRCDPISGHTALYWYRQSLGQGLEFLIYFQGNSAPDKSGLPSDRFSAERTGGSVSTLTIQRTQQEDSAVYLCASRGQMNTEAFFGQGTRLTVV.